The subject of this entry is one T cell receptor (beta chain). These data are taken from a study of T-cell memory formation after mild COVID-19. TCRdb recomputed calls from the 5' RACE reads with MiXCR, one row per CDR3 protein. The sample includes hundreds of thousands of distinct CDR3 sequences, roughly 18% seen only once; the top ten take approximately 13%. The TCR originated in an adult woman who had mild COVID-19 (a few samples of this study predate the infection). Cell type and time point are not known. The sequenced material came from PBMCs or a T cell subset sorted from them (not recorded which).

The CDR3 sequence is CASSHSGGHNEQFF. CDR3 nucleotide sequence: TGTGCCAGCAGCCATAGCGGGGGACACAATGAGCAGTTCTTC. The chain recombines TRBV14 with TRBJ2-1, with 9 bases aligning to TRBD2. This CDR3 region has 14 residues. The germline V gene encodes CDR1 SGHDN and CDR2 FVKESK. The ends lost 3 bases at V and 5 bases at J; junction bases unmatched: 2.